One sample yielded the 30 T cell receptor beta chains listed below, sequenced in a study of cytomegalovirus exposure and HLA in healthy donors. It was with 60 Vbeta and 13 Jbeta primers that the PCR ran. Profiling relied on immunoSEQ multiplex PCR, and the TCRdb table lists in-frame clones only, not all of them. The repertoire holds 200,000 to 250,000 clones, about three quarters seen once, with 1.5% to 2% in the top ten. Sequencing input: PBMCs. Every receptor here comes from a man between 18 and 29 years old in good health and CMV-seronegative.

This clone came up once. This chain connects TRBV13 to TRBJ1-1; D gene unclear. The CDR3 spans 14 residues. Germline CDR1 is PRHDT and CDR2 is FYEKMQ (reference sequence). V was pared by 0 bases and J by 5 bases, with 10 bases between. CDR3 sequence reads: CASSLGFPGTEAFF. CDR3 sequence (DNA): TGTGCCAGCAGCTTAGGTTTCCCCGGGACTGAAGCTTTCTTT.

In DNA form, the CDR3 reads TGTGCCAGCAGTGAAGTCGCAATGAGTGAGCAGTTCTTC. This gives the protein CASSEVAMSEQFF. The gene calls are TRBV6-1 and TRBJ2-1, with unresolved D. The CDR3 is made up of 13 amino acids. V was pared by 1 base and J by 9 bases, with 10 bases between. From germline, CDR1 is MNHNS and CDR2 SASEGT.

V and J are TRBV6-5 and TRBJ2-7, with 11 nucleotides matching TRBD1. In germline, CDR1 is MNHEY, CDR2 SVGAGI. Trimming took 10 bases from V and 6 from J; bases not matched to a gene: 8. The CDR3 extends over 13 amino acids. The CDR3 bases are TGTGCCACCTACGGGACAGGGGGGCGCGAGCAGTACTTC. Its protein product is CATYGTGGREQYF.

The J gene is TRBJ2-7, the V gene TRBV7-9, with D possibly matching TRBD1 (7 bases). CDR1 and CDR2 (germline): SEHNR, FQNEAQ (reference sequence). The CDR3 has 13 residues. The ends were cut back, 5 bases at V and 7 bases at J, with 15 bases in the middle. CDR3 sequence reads: CASSPEGAGEQYF. In DNA form, the CDR3 reads TGTGCCAGCAGCCCAGAGGGGGCGGGGGAGCAGTACTTC.

Only a few counts were recorded for this clone. This chain links TRBV11-2 with TRBJ1-1, with 7 positions matching TRBD1. V gave up 5 bases and J gave up 8 bases; unmatched junction bases: 11. The CDR3 length is 14 residues. Germline V gives CDR1 SGHAT, CDR2 FQNNGV. The DNA for the CDR3 is TGTGCCAGCAGCCCTCGGACAGGAGCCAGCGAAGCTTTCTTT. Amino acids: CASSPRTGASEAFF.

This clone has a handful of counts. This chain links TRBV6-4 with TRBJ1-2; D gene ambiguous. This CDR3 has 13 amino acids. Per the germline V gene, CDR1 is MRHNA and CDR2 is SNTAGT. Trimming pared 2 bases from V and 0 bases from J, leaving 4 bases between. The CDR3 bases are TGTGCCAGCAGTGACGAGTCTAACTATGGCTACACCTTC. The encoded protein is CASSDESNYGYTF.

The rearrangement uses TRBV28 and TRBJ1-5; D might be TRBD1 (6 bases). The V gene lost 2 bases and the J gene lost 7 bases, with 12 bases spanning the gap. CDR1 MDHEN and CDR2 SYDVKM come from the germline V gene. The CDR3 consists of 14 residues. CDR3 region: CASSLSGGRQPQHF. The DNA of the CDR3 is TGTGCCAGCAGTTTAAGCGGGGGGCGGCAGCCCCAGCATTTT.

The rearrangement joins TRBV5-5 to TRBJ1-1; D perhaps matches TRBD1 (5 bases). CDR1 is SGHKS, CDR2 YYEKEE, per germline (reference sequence). V lost 1 base and J lost 0, with 10 bases in between. This CDR3 has 15 amino acids. The CDR3: CASSLRGNMNTEAFF. The DNA of the CDR3 is TGTGCCAGCAGCTTGCGGGGGAACATGAACACTGAAGCTTTCTTT.

The rearrangement links TRBV7-2 to TRBJ1-6; D is unclear. Per germline, CDR1 SGHTA and CDR2 FQGNSA. CDR3 length: 14 amino acids. Trimming pared 2 bases from V and 6 bases from J, leaving 8 bases between. The CDR3 sequence: CASSLNSLNSPLHF. CDR3 bases: TGTGCCAGCAGCTTAAACAGCCTTAATTCACCCCTCCACTTT.

This rearrangement joins TRBV28 to TRBJ1-6; 9 bases align to TRBD1. V shed 6 bases and J 10 bases; nucleotides not matched to a gene: 4. The CDR3 totals 13 residues. Germline V gene lookup returns CDR1 MDHEN and CDR2 SYDVKM. For the CDR3, the DNA is TGTGCCAGCAGGGGACAGGGAGAATCACCCCTCCACTTT. This encodes CASRGQGESPLHF.

The chain carries TRBV27 and TRBJ2-1; tentative D call: TRBD2 (6 bases). The germline V and J ends were trimmed by 6 bases and 1 base, with 10 bases remaining between them. The CDR3 sequence is 14 residues long. Germline assignment: CDR1 MNHEY and CDR2 SMNVEV (reference sequence). The CDR3, as DNA: TGTGCCAGCAGGCGACTAGGATCCTACAATGAGCAGTTCTTC. Encoded protein: CASRRLGSYNEQFF.

The chain joins TRBV7-9 to TRBJ1-5; D is possibly TRBD1 (5 bases). The V end was cut by 7 bases, the J end by 1 base, with 14 bases between. The CDR3 spans 15 residues. Germline values: CDR1 SEHNR, CDR2 FQNEAQ (reference sequence). Here the CDR3 reads CASTSGGSSNQPQHF. CDR3 nucleotides: TGTGCCAGCACCTCTGGGGGGAGCAGCAATCAGCCCCAGCATTTT.

The chain combines TRBV2 with TRBJ1-1; tentatively, D is TRBD1 (5 bases). The CDR3 extends over 14 amino acids. Trimming removed 3 bases from V and 3 bases from J, with 11 bases in between. Germline-derived CDR1 and CDR2 are SNHLY and FYNNEI. CDR3 residues: CASSEQGGDTEAFF. DNA for the CDR3: TGTGCCAGCAGTGAGCAGGGCGGTGACACTGAAGCTTTCTTT.

This clone came up a few times. V is TRBV7-3 and J is TRBJ2-5; TRBD2 matches 13 bases. The CDR3 is 19 amino acids. Germline V gene lookup returns CDR1 SGHTA and CDR2 FQGTGA. Trimming removed 5 bases from V and 4 bases from J; junction bases left unmatched: 16. The CDR3 here is CASSKGFRTSGSLGETQYF. DNA of the CDR3: TGTGCCAGCAGCAAAGGATTTCGGACTAGCGGGAGTTTAGGAGAGACCCAGTACTTC. The full variable domain, in which reference TRBV7-3 and TRBJ2-5 provide the parts outside the CDR3, is GAGVSQTPSNKVTEKGKYVELRCDPISGHTALYWYRQSLGQGPEFLIYFQGTGAADDSGLPNDRFFAVRPEGSVSTLKIQRTERGDSAVYLCASSKGFRTSGSLGETQYFGPGTRLLVL.

Only a few counts were recorded for this clone. V gene TRBV5-1 combines with J gene TRBJ2-3; the match to TRBD2 covers 10 bases. Germline V lookup: CDR1 SGHRS, CDR2 YFSETQ. The CDR3 spans 15 residues. Losses at the gene ends were 4 bases for V and 1 base for J; bases not matched to a gene: 3. CDR3 protein: CASSPGTSGTDTQYF. DNA for the CDR3: TGCGCCAGCAGCCCCGGGACTAGCGGCACAGATACGCAGTATTTT. The full variable domain, its missing parts supplied by reference TRBV5-1 and TRBJ2-3, is KAGVTQTPRYLIKTRGQQVTLSCSPISGHRSVSWYQQTPGQGLQFLFEYFSETQRNKGNFPGRFSGRQFSNSRSEMNVSTLELGDSALYLCASSPGTSGTDTQYFGPGTRLTVL.

There are a few counts of this clone. Germline and junction disagree at one end, which may indicate a read error. The chain joins TRBV7-9 to TRBJ2-1; TRBD2 matches 10 bases. This CDR3 is built from 17 residues. The germline V gene encodes CDR1 SEHNR and CDR2 FQNEAQ (reference sequence). This chain's CDR3 is CSSSLVLAGVSYNEQFF. DNA for the CDR3: TGTTCCAGCAGCTTAGTCCTAGCGGGGGTCTCCTACAATGAGCAGTTCTTC.

The genes are TRBV27 and TRBJ2-7; the match to TRBD1 covers 7 bases. This CDR3 region has 13 residues. Germline trimming cut 5 bases from V and 7 bases from J; bases unmatched to any gene: 8. The germline gives CDR1 MNHEY, CDR2 SMNVEV (reference sequence). Here the CDR3 DNA reads TGTGCCAGCAGTCCCGGGACAGTTTGGGAGCAGTACTTC. Residues: CASSPGTVWEQYF.

In its sample, this clone was seen a few times. The chain combines TRBV28 with TRBJ1-2; 10 bases map to TRBD1. V shed 6 bases and J 6 bases; nucleotides not matched to a gene: 13. The CDR3 runs 16 residues. The germline CDR1 and CDR2 sequences are MDHEN and SYDVKM. The CDR3 DNA reads TGTGCCAGCAGCTCCTTGACAGGGGGCCCCGTTAATGGCTACACCTTC. As protein: CASSSLTGGPVNGYTF.

This chain connects TRBV27 to TRBJ1-1; D gene uncertain. Germline V gene sequence: CDR1 MNHEY, CDR2 SMNVEV (reference sequence). Trimming cost V 5 bases and J 0 bases, with 7 bases left between them. The CDR3 runs to 13 residues. CDR3 in amino acids: CASSTTLNTEAFF. Written as DNA, the CDR3 is TGTGCCAGCAGTACGACTTTGAACACTGAAGCTTTCTTT.

The chain joins TRBV15 to TRBJ2-1; D is perhaps TRBD1 (5 bases). There are 16 residues in the CDR3. CDR1 and CDR2 from the germline V gene are LNHNV and YYDKDF (reference sequence). The V end was cut by 3 bases, the J end by 2 bases, with 14 bases between. This CDR3 reads CATSRTIGAPYNEQFF. CDR3 sequence (DNA): TGTGCCACCAGCAGGACAATAGGGGCCCCCTACAATGAGCAGTTCTTC.

The rearrangement joins TRBV2 to TRBJ2-2; D might be TRBD1 (5 bases). The CDR3 consists of 13 residues. Between the trimmed V and J ends, which lost 6 bases and 1 base, there was a span of 6 bases. Germline-derived CDR1 and CDR2 are SNHLY and FYNNEI. The CDR3 coding sequence is TGTGCCAGCAGCGGACAGAACACCGGGGAGCTGTTTTTT. Its translation: CASSGQNTGELFF.

V and J are TRBV14 and TRBJ1-1; 11 bases match TRBD1. Per germline, CDR1 SGHDN and CDR2 FVKESK. The ends lost 2 bases at V and 3 bases at J; junction bases unmatched: 5. The length of the CDR3 is 16 residues. The CDR3 region has the DNA TGTGCCAGCAGCCAAACCGGGACAGGGGGTTACACTGAAGCTTTCTTT. Its translation: CASSQTGTGGYTEAFF.

This chain joins TRBV29-1 and TRBJ2-7; perhaps TRBD2 as D (5 bases). V dropped 7 bases and J dropped 0 bases, with 10 bases sitting between them. The CDR3 is made up of 12 amino acids. CDR1 is SQVTM and CDR2 is ANQGSEA in the germline V gene. CDR3 in DNA: TGCAGCGCCTCGGGGTACTCCTACGAGCAGTACTTC. It specifies CSASGYSYEQYF.

The J gene is TRBJ2-2, the V gene TRBV9, with D perhaps TRBD2 (5 bases). Trimming left V 0 bases short and J 7 bases short, with 16 bases between. This CDR3 region has 16 residues. Germline lookup yields CDR1 SGDLS and CDR2 YYNGEE. CDR3 loop: CASSVEASITSGELFF. CDR3 sequence (DNA): TGTGCCAGCAGCGTAGAGGCTAGCATTACCAGCGGGGAGCTGTTTTTT. Using reference TRBV9 and TRBJ2-2 for the parts outside the CDR3, the full variable domain is DSGVTQTPKHLITATGQRVTLRCSPRSGDLSVYWYQQSLDQGLQFLIQYYNGEERAKGNILERFSAQQFPDLHSELNLSSLELGDSALYFCASSVEASITSGELFFGEGSRLTVL.

The genes are TRBV14 and TRBJ1-2; the match to TRBD1 covers 7 bases. CDR3 size: 18 residues. Per the germline V gene, CDR1 is SGHDN and CDR2 is FVKESK. V lost 1 base, J lost 0 bases, and 11 bases stayed unmatched. The CDR3 spells CASSQGGGGRGPNYGYTF. CDR3 sequence (DNA): TGTGCCAGCAGCCAAGGCGGAGGGGGCAGAGGACCTAACTATGGCTACACCTTC.

V is TRBV6-5 and J is TRBJ2-2; D may be TRBD2 (6 bases). Germline assignment: CDR1 MNHEY and CDR2 SVGAGI. The CDR3 sequence is 13 residues long. V shed 4 bases and J shed 4 bases, with 7 bases lying between them. For the CDR3, the DNA is TGTGCCAGCAGTTTGCGGGGCACCGGGGAGCTGTTTTTT. This sequence encodes CASSLRGTGELFF.

This clone was seen once. This chain links TRBV6-1 with TRBJ2-6; tentatively, D is TRBD1 (6 bases). CDR3 length: 14 residues. Trimming removed 4 bases at V and 4 bases at J, with 8 bases between. CDR1 and CDR2 from the germline V gene are MNHNS and SASEGT. The CDR3, as DNA: TGTGCCAGCAGTGTGGGGGCCGGGGCCAACGTCCTGACTTTC. It codes for CASSVGAGANVLTF.

The chain has TRBV6-5 and TRBJ2-2; tentatively, D is TRBD1 (5 bases). There are 13 residues in the CDR3. Germline V gives CDR1 MNHEY, CDR2 SVGAGI. With 3 bases removed from V and 8 bases from J, the gap between germline ends came to 10 bases. CDR3 sequence (DNA): TGTGCCAGCAGTTATGACAGCAATGGGGAGCTGTTTTTT. Encoded protein: CASSYDSNGELFF.

V usage is TRBV28 and J usage is TRBJ2-3; unclear D gene. Trimming cost V 7 bases and J 6 bases, with 14 bases left between them. This CDR3 is 13 amino acids long. The V gene's germline CDR1 is MDHEN and CDR2 SYDVKM. DNA of the CDR3: TGTGCCAGCATAGAGGCTGGGTCGGATACGCAGTATTTT. Translation: CASIEAGSDTQYF.

This chain connects TRBV5-1 to TRBJ2-1; 14 bases line up with TRBD2. This CDR3 region has 16 residues. With V trimmed by 2 bases and J by 6 bases, 4 bases remained unmatched. The V gene's germline CDR1 is SGHRS and CDR2 YFSETQ. The CDR3 loop reads CASSFVGLAGGNEQFF. Written as DNA, the CDR3 is TGCGCCAGCAGCTTCGTCGGACTAGCGGGAGGCAATGAGCAGTTCTTC.